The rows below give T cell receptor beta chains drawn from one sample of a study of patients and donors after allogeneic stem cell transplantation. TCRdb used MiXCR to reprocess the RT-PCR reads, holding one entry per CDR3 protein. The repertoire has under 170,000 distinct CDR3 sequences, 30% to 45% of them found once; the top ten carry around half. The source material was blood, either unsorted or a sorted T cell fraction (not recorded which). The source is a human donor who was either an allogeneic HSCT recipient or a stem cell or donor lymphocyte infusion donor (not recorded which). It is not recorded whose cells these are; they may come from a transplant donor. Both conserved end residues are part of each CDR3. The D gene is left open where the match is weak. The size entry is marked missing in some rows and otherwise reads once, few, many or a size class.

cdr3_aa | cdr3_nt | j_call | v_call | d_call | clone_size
CASSLGQPPGKLFF | TGTGCCAGCAGCCTGGGACAGCCGCCAGGAAAACTGTTTTTT | TRBJ1-4 | TRBV28 | TRBD1 | NA
CASNLPEDRPGNQPQHF | TGTGCCAGCAACCTCCCCGAGGACAGGCCTGGCAATCAGCCCCAGCATTTT | TRBJ1-5 | TRBV6-6 | TRBD1 | few
CASSAQGFYGYTF | TGTGCCAGCAGCGCGCAAGGGTTCTATGGCTACACCTTC | TRBJ1-2 | TRBV9 | NA | NA
CASSQSPLRAANTGELFF | TGCGCCAGCAGCCAATCCCCTCTTCGGGCGGCGAACACCGGGGAGCTGTTTTTT | TRBJ2-2 | TRBV4-3 | NA | few
CASSADRGRGTEAFF | TGTGCCAGCAGTGCAGACAGGGGGCGAGGCACTGAAGCTTTCTTT | TRBJ1-1 | TRBV4-2 | TRBD1 | NA
CASSSGPAQVYNEQFF | TGTGCCAGCAGTTCCGGACCGGCTCAGGTCTACAATGAGCAGTTCTTC | TRBJ2-1 | TRBV12-3/TRBV12-4 | NA | few
CASSFRQYNEQFF | TGTGCCAGCAGTTTCAGGCAGTACAATGAGCAGTTCTTC | TRBJ2-1 | TRBV12-3/TRBV12-4 | NA | NA
CASSLAGRTGSYNEQFF | TGTGCCAGCAGCTTAGCGGGTCGGACAGGGTCCTACAATGAGCAGTTCTTC | TRBJ2-1 | TRBV7-9 | TRBD1 | NA
CASSRWQGISIQYF | TGTGCCAGCAGCCGATGGCAGGGGATTAGCATTCAGTACTTC | TRBJ2-4 | TRBV14 | NA | NA
CASSLEGSRQFF | TGTGCCAGCAGCTTAGAGGGCAGCAGGCAGTTCTTC | TRBJ2-1 | TRBV7-6 | NA | few
CATSEPTGTDNEQFF | TGTGCCACCAGTGAACCTACAGGGACAGACAATGAGCAGTTCTTC | TRBJ2-1 | TRBV24-1 | TRBD1 | few
CASSPPGPGLKTEAFF | TGTGCCAGCAGTCCCCCGGGCCCAGGGCTGAAGACTGAAGCTTTCTTT | TRBJ1-1 | TRBV12-3/TRBV12-4 | NA | NA
CASRGPSYGYTF | TGTGCCAGCAGGGGACCAAGCTATGGCTACACCTTC | TRBJ1-2 | TRBV25-1 | NA | NA
CASSLGDRVLNLPNTEAFF | TGTGCCAGCAGTTTAGGGGACAGGGTCCTTAACCTTCCGAACACTGAAGCTTTCTTT | TRBJ1-1 | TRBV12-3/TRBV12-4 | TRBD1 | few
CAVGGVRQPQHF | TGTGCCGTTGGGGGTGTTCGGCAGCCCCAGCATTTT | TRBJ1-5 | TRBV28 | NA | few
CASMWGLNTEAFF | TGTGCCAGCATGTGGGGACTGAACACTGAAGCTTTCTTT | TRBJ1-1 | TRBV2 | NA | NA
CASDKNTEAFF | TGTGCCAGTGACAAGAACACTGAAGCTTTCTTT | TRBJ1-1 | TRBV28 | NA | few
CASSNNLGGNYGYTF | TGTGCCAGCAGCAACAACCTGGGGGGGAACTATGGCTACACCTTC | TRBJ1-2 | TRBV21-1 | NA | NA
CASSLDSGGNTEAFF | TGTGCCAGCAGCCTCGACAGTGGTGGAAACACTGAAGCTTTCTTT | TRBJ1-1 | TRBV12-3/TRBV12-4 | NA | NA
CASSFRRVYVGYTF | TGTGCCAGCAGTTTTCGGAGGGTATACGTCGGCTACACCTTC | TRBJ1-2 | TRBV6-2/TRBV6-3 | NA | NA
CASSIAGNTGELFF | TGTGCCAGCAGCATAGCGGGGAACACCGGGGAGCTGTTTTTT | TRBJ2-2 | TRBV6-5 | TRBD2 | NA
CASTVDPAGEKLFF | TGTGCCAGCACCGTAGACCCGGCGGGTGAAAAACTGTTTTTT | TRBJ1-4 | TRBV3-1 | NA | NA
CATSDLGRGEAFF | TGTGCCACCAGTGATTTGGGACGGGGAGAAGCTTTCTTT | TRBJ1-1 | TRBV24-1 | NA | NA
CATSDSTQGPASGYTF | TGTGCCACCAGTGATTCCACTCAAGGGCCAGCAAGTGGCTACACCTTC | TRBJ1-2 | TRBV24-1 | NA | NA
CASSSPGQGAYEQYF | TGTGCCAGCAGTTCGCCGGGACAGGGGGCCTACGAGCAGTACTTC | TRBJ2-7 | TRBV6-5 | TRBD1 | NA
CASSTDRAASDTQYF | TGTGCCAGCAGCACGGACAGGGCAGCGTCGGATACGCAGTATTTT | TRBJ2-3 | TRBV5-5 | TRBD1 | few
CASSFGSKNQPQHF | TGTGCCAGCAGCTTCGGGAGTAAAAATCAGCCCCAGCATTTT | TRBJ1-5 | TRBV9 | NA | few
CASSLTPSGTRSYEQYF | TGTGCCAGCAGTCTTACCCCCTCCGGGACACGCTCCTACGAGCAGTACTTC | TRBJ2-7 | TRBV28 | NA | NA
CASSYSSAGQGASDGYTF | TGTGCCAGCAGTTACTCGAGTGCCGGACAGGGGGCATCGGATGGCTACACCTTC | TRBJ1-2 | TRBV6-2/TRBV6-3 | TRBD1 | once
CATSSPRGAPETQYF | TGTGCCACCAGCAGCCCACGGGGGGCCCCAGAGACCCAGTACTTC | TRBJ2-5 | TRBV15 | NA | NA
CASSVYRGSSTDTQYF | TGTGCCAGCAGCGTATATAGGGGGTCTAGCACAGATACGCAGTATTTT | TRBJ2-3 | TRBV9 | NA | NA
CSARGQDKNIQYF | TGCAGTGCTAGGGGACAGGATAAAAACATTCAGTACTTC | TRBJ2-4 | TRBV20-1 | TRBD1 | NA
CASSSASTDTQYF | TGTGCCAGCAGCTCCGCTAGCACAGATACGCAGTATTTT | TRBJ2-3 | TRBV7-8 | NA | NA
CASSLGELMNTEAFF | TGTGCCAGCAGTTTAGGGGAGCTAATGAACACTGAAGCTTTCTTT | TRBJ1-1 | TRBV12-3/TRBV12-4 | NA | few
CASSFSTRSYNSPLHF | TGTGCCAGCAGTTTCTCCACGCGGTCCTATAATTCACCCCTCCACTTT | TRBJ1-6 | TRBV6-6 | NA | NA
CASSLVGSYNEQFF | TGTGCCAGCAGCTTAGTAGGCAGCTACAATGAGCAGTTCTTC | TRBJ2-1 | TRBV7-8 | NA | few
CASSYGGKMNSPLHF | TGTGCCAGCAGTTATGGGGGTAAAATGAATTCACCCCTCCACTTT | TRBJ1-6 | TRBV27 | NA | few
CASSSPSSQETQYF | TGTGCCAGCAGTTCCCCTAGCAGTCAAGAGACCCAGTACTTC | TRBJ2-5 | TRBV27 | NA | once
CAWTRQGSDSPLHF | TGTGCCTGGACTCGACAGGGATCGGATTCACCCCTCCACTTT | TRBJ1-6 | TRBV30 | TRBD1 | NA
CSARAGYEQYF | TGCAGTGCTAGGGCCGGGTACGAGCAGTACTTC | TRBJ2-7 | TRBV20-1 | NA | NA
CASTSKGKLFF | TGTGCCAGCACCTCCAAGGGAAAACTGTTTTTT | TRBJ1-4 | TRBV12-3/TRBV12-4 | NA | NA
CASSKEGQRSNQPQHF | TGTGCCAGCAGCAAAGAAGGTCAGAGATCAAATCAGCCCCAGCATTTT | TRBJ1-5 | TRBV21-1 | NA | NA
CASSFGPGANQPQHF | TGTGCCAGCAGCTTCGGCCCAGGGGCCAATCAGCCCCAGCATTTT | TRBJ1-5 | TRBV5-6 | NA | NA
CASSYPGKLFF | TGTGCCAGCAGTTATCCTGGAAAACTGTTTTTT | TRBJ1-4 | TRBV6-6 | NA | NA
CASSQDPSGGYPDSYEQYF | TGCGCCAGCAGCCAAGATCCTAGCGGGGGATACCCGGATTCTTACGAGCAGTACTTC | TRBJ2-7 | TRBV4-3 | TRBD2 | once
CASSSTGGVYYGYTF | TGCGCCAGCAGCTCTACAGGGGGCGTTTATTATGGCTACACCTTC | TRBJ1-2 | TRBV5-1 | TRBD1 | NA
CASNVLGGNTEAFF | TGTGCCAGCAATGTCTTAGGAGGGAACACTGAAGCTTTCTTT | TRBJ1-1 | TRBV2 | NA | NA
CASSPGDGTYGYTF | TGCGCCAGCAGCCCGGGGGACGGGACCTATGGCTACACCTTC | TRBJ1-2 | TRBV5-1 | NA | NA
CASSLEITSFMEQYF | TGCGCCAGCAGCTTGGAAATAACTAGTTTTATGGAGCAGTACTTC | TRBJ2-7 | TRBV5-1 | NA | NA
CSVDPQNTEAFF | TGCAGCGTGGACCCGCAGAACACTGAAGCTTTCTTT | TRBJ1-1 | TRBV29-1 | NA | NA